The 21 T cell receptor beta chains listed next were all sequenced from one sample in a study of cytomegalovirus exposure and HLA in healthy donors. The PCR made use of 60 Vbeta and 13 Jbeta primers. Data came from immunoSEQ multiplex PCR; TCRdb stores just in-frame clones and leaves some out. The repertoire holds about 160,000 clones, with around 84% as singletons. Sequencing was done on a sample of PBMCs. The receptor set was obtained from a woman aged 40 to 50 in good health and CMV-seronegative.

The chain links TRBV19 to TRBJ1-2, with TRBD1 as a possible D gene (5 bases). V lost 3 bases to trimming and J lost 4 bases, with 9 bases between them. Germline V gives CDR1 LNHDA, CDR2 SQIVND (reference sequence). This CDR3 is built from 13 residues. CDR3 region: CASSIGGSYGYTF. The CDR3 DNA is TGTGCCAGTAGTATTGGGGGGAGCTATGGCTACACCTTC. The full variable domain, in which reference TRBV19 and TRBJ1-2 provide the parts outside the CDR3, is DGGITQSPKYLFRKEGQNVTLSCEQNLNHDAMYWYRQDPGQGLRLIYYSQIVNDFQKGDIAEGYSVSREKKESFPLTVTSAQKNPTAFYLCASSIGGSYGYTFGSGTRLTVV.

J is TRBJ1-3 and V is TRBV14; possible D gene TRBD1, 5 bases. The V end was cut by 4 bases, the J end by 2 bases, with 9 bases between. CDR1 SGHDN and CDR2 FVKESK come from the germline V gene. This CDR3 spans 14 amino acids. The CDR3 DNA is TGTGCCAGCAGCCGCACGACAGCTGGAAACACCATATATTTT. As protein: CASSRTTAGNTIYF.

The CDR3 is CASSLWSGGADEQFF. DNA for the CDR3: TGTGCCAGCAGCTTATGGAGCGGGGGGGCGGATGAGCAGTTCTTC. The chain uses TRBV13 and TRBJ2-1, with 10 bases lining up with TRBD2. V dropped 2 bases and J dropped 8; count of bases not matched to a gene: 6. The CDR3 runs 15 residues. The germline V gene encodes CDR1 PRHDT and CDR2 FYEKMQ (reference sequence). Drawing the rest from reference TRBV13 and TRBJ2-1, the complete variable domain is AAGVIQSPRHLIKEKRETATLKCYPIPRHDTVYWYQQGPGQDPQFLISFYEKMQSDKGSIPDRFSAQQFSDYHSELNMSSLELGDSALYFCASSLWSGGADEQFFGPGTRLTVL.

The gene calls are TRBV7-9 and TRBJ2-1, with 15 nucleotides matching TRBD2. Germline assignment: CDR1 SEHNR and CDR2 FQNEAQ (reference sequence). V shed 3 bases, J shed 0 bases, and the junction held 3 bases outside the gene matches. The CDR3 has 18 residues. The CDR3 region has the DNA TGTGCCAGCAGCTTCGGACTAGCGGGGGGGAGCTCCTACAATGAGCAGTTCTTC. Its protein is CASSFGLAGGSSYNEQFF.

The chain's CDR3 is CASSLPGYQQYF. The CDR3 coding sequence is TGTGCCAGCAGTTTACCCGGGTATCAGCAGTACTTC. V usage is TRBV28 and J usage is TRBJ2-7; unclear D gene. Trimming pared 2 bases from V and 8 bases from J, leaving 10 bases between. The CDR3 is 12 amino acids. Germline loops: CDR1 MDHEN, CDR2 SYDVKM.

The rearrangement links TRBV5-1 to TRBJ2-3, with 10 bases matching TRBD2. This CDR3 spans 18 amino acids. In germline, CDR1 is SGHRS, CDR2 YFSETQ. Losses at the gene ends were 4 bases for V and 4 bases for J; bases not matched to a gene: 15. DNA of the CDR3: TGCGCCAGCAGCCGTGAGAGTCTAGCGGGGGATATGTCAGATACGCAGTATTTT. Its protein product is CASSRESLAGDMSDTQYF.

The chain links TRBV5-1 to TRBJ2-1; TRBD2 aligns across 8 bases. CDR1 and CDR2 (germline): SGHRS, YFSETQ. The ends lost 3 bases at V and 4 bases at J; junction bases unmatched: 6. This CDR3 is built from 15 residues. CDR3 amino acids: CASSSQTGGYNEQFF. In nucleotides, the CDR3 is TGCGCCAGCAGCTCCCAGACGGGGGGGTACAATGAGCAGTTCTTC.

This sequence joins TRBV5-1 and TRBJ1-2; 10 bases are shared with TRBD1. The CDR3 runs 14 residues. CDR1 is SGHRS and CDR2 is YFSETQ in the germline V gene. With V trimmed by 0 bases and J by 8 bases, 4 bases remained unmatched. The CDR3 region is CASSLGDRGGGYTF. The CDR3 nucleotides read TGCGCCAGCAGCTTGGGGGACAGGGGTGGCGGCTACACCTTC.

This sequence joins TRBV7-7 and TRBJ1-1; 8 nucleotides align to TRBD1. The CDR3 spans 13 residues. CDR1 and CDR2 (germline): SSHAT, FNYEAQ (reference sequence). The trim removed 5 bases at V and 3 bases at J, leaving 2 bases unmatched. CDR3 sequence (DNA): TGTGCCAGCAGCCAGGACAGGGACACTGAAGCTTTCTTT. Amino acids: CASSQDRDTEAFF.

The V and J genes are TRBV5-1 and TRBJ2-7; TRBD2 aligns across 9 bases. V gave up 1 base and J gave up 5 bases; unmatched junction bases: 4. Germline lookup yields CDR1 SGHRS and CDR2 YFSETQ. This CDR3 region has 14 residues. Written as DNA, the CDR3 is TGCGCCAGCAGCTTGCAGCGGGGGGCCGACGAGCAGTACTTC. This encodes CASSLQRGADEQYF.

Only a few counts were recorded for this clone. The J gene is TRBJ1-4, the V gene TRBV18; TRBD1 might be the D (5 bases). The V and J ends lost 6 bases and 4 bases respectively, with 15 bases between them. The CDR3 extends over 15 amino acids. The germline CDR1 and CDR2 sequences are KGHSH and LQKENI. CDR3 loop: CASSFRQSRNEKLFF. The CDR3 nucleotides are TGTGCCAGCTCCTTCCGACAGAGTCGTAATGAAAAACTGTTTTTT.

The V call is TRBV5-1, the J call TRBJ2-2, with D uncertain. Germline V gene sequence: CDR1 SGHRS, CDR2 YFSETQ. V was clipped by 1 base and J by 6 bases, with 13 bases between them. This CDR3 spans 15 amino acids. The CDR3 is CASSLYPTSAGELFF. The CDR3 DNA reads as TGCGCCAGCAGCTTGTATCCCACCTCGGCCGGGGAGCTGTTTTTT.

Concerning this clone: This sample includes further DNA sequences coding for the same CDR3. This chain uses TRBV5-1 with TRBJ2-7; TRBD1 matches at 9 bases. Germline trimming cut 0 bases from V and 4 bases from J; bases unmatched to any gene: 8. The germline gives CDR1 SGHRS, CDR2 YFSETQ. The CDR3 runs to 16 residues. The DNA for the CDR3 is TGCGCCAGCAGCTTGGGAGGGACAGGGCCAAAGTACGAGCAGTACTTC. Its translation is CASSLGGTGPKYEQYF.

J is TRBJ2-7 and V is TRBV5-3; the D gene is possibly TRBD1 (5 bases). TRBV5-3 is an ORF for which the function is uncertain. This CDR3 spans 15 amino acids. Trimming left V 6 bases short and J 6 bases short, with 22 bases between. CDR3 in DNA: TGTGCCAGAAAATTACACCCAGGGCCAATCGTCGAGCAGTACTTC. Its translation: CARKLHPGPIVEQYF.

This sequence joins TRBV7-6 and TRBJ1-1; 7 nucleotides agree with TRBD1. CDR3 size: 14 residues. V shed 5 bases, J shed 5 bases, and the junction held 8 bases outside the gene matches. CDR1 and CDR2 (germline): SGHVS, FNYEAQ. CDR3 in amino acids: CASSVSRQGTEAFF. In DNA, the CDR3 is TGTGCCAGCAGCGTATCCAGACAGGGAACTGAAGCTTTCTTT.

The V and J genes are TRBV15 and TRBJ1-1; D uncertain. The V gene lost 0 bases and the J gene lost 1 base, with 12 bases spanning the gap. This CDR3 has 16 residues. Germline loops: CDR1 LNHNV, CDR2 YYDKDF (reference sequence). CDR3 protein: CATSRDSLEKNTEAFF. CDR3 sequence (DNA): TGTGCCACCAGCAGAGATTCTTTAGAGAAGAACACTGAAGCTTTCTTT.

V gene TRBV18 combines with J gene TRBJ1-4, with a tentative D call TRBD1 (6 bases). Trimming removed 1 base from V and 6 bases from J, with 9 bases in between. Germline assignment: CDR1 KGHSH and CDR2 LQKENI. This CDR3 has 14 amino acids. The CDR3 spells CASSPQGVDEKLFF. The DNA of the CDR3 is TGTGCCAGCTCACCACAGGGGGTAGATGAAAAACTGTTTTTT.

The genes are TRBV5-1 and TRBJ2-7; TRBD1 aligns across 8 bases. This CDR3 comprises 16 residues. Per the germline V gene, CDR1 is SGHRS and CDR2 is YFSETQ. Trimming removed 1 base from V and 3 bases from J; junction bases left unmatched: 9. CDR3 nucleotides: TGCGCCAGCAGCTTGAGGGCGGGACAGGCCCGCTACGAGCAGTACTTC. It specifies CASSLRAGQARYEQYF.

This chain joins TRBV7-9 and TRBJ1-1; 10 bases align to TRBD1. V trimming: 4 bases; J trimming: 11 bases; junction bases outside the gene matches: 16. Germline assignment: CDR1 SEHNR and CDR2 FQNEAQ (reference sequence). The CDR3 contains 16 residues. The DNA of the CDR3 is TGTGCCAGCAGCTCCCTTCCGGGGACAGGGGACTTTGGGGCTTTCTTT. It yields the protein CASSSLPGTGDFGAFF. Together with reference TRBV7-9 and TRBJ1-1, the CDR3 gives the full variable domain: DTGVSQNPRHKITKRGQNVTFRCDPISEHNRLYWYRQTLGQGPEFLTYFQNEAQLEKSRLLSDRFSAERPKGSFSTLEIQRTEQGDSAMYLCASSSLPGTGDFGAFFGQGTRLTVV.

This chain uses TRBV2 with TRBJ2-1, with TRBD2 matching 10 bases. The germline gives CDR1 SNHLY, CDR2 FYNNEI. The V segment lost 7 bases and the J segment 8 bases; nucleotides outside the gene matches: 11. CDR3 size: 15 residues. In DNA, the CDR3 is TGTGCCAGCACCCCGGAGGCAGCGGGGGGGGATGAGCAGTTCTTC. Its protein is CASTPEAAGGDEQFF. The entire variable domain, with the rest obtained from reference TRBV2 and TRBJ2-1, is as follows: EPEVTQTPSHQVTQMGQEVILRCVPISNHLYFYWYRQILGQKVEFLVSFYNNEISEKSEIFDDQFSVERPDGSNFTLKIRSTKLEDSAMYFCASTPEAAGGDEQFFGPGTRLTVL.

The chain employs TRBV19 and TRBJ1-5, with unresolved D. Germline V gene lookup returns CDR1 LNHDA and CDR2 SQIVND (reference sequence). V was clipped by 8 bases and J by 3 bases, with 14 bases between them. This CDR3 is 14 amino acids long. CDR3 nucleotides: TGTGCCAGTCAGCGAAAAGGAGACAATCAGCCCCAGCATTTT. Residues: CASQRKGDNQPQHF.